These T cell receptor beta chains were read from a single sample in a study of early T cells in non-severe SARS-CoV-2 infection. MiXCR, run by TCRdb on the 5' RACE reads, gives a single entry per CDR3 protein. The sample consists of under 90,000 distinct CDR3 sequences, approximately 14% of them appearing once. Material: whole blood. The receptors derive from an adult who was a healthcare worker with PCR-confirmed SARS-CoV-2 infection or an uninfected control (not recorded which). Each CDR3 is given with its conserved first and last residue. The D gene is left open where the match is weak. Clone size is shown for a subset of rows, as once, few, many or a class of expanded clone.

TRBJ2-3	TRBD1	many	16	TRBV5-6	CASSSTGRTRTDTQYF	TGTGCCAGCAGCTCGACAGGGAGAACACGCACAGATACGCAGTATTTT
TRBJ2-2	.	.	13	TRBV2	CASSDRHTGELFF	TGTGCCAGCAGTGATCGGCACACCGGGGAGCTGTTTTTT
TRBJ1-4	.	few	14	TRBV29-1	CSVEDTRVNEKLFF	TGCAGCGTTGAAGACACCAGGGTAAATGAAAAACTGTTTTTT
TRBJ2-1	TRBD1	few	15	TRBV7-8	CASSLVDRGSDEQFF	TGTGCCAGCAGCTTAGTGGACAGGGGATCCGATGAGCAGTTCTTC
TRBJ2-3	TRBD1	.	14	TRBV10-1	CASSYRGQTDTQYF	TGCGCCAGCAGCTACAGGGGGCAAACAGATACGCAGTATTTT
TRBJ1-4	.	.	15	TRBV4-1	CASSQSQGGEEKLFF	TGCGCCAGCAGCCAATCACAAGGGGGGGAAGAAAAACTGTTTTTT
TRBJ1-6	.	.	14	TRBV7-3	CASSPTQANSPLHF	TGTGCCAGCAGCCCTACACAGGCTAATTCACCCCTCCACTTT
TRBJ1-2	.	.	13	TRBV5-4	CASSRDGEYGYTF	TGTGCCAGCAGCAGGGACGGGGAGTATGGCTACACCTTC
TRBJ1-6	.	.	15	TRBV6-5	CASTPGRPSNSPLHF	TGTGCCAGCACCCCCGGACGGCCGTCTAATTCACCCCTCCACTTT
TRBJ2-3	TRBD2	.	16	TRBV12-3/TRBV12-4	CASSHLTSGYTDTQYF	TGTGCCAGCAGCCACCTTACTAGCGGTTACACAGATACGCAGTATTTT
TRBJ2-3	.	.	15	TRBV6-6	CASSSGTFSTDTQYF	TGTGCCAGCAGTTCCGGGACCTTCAGCACAGATACGCAGTATTTT
TRBJ2-7	.	.	14	TRBV6-5	CASSYSDPAYEQYF	TGTGCCAGCAGTTATTCGGACCCAGCCTACGAGCAGTACTTC
TRBJ2-2	TRBD1	.	16	TRBV9	CASSVAQGARTGELFF	TGTGCCAGCAGCGTAGCTCAGGGGGCGCGAACCGGGGAGCTGTTTTTT
TRBJ2-3	.	.	12	TRBV9	CASSVEPDTQYF	TGTGCCAGCAGCGTAGAGCCAGATACGCAGTATTTT
TRBJ2-7	.	.	16	TRBV7-8	CASSLVGGTVGHEQYF	TGTGCCAGCAGCTTAGTTGGAGGGACAGTCGGCCACGAGCAGTACTTC
TRBJ2-7	.	few	13	TRBV28	CASSINTEYEQYF	TGTGCCAGCAGTATAAATACGGAATACGAGCAGTACTTC
TRBJ1-2	.	.	14	TRBV20-1	CSARNRDGNYGYTF	TGCAGTGCTAGAAACCGGGACGGAAACTATGGCTACACCTTC
TRBJ2-6	.	many	14	TRBV29-1	CSVSGNSGANVLTF	TGCAGCGTGTCAGGGAACTCTGGGGCCAACGTCCTGACTTTC
TRBJ2-3	.	many	12	TRBV7-9	CASSFSADTQYF	TGTGCCAGCAGCTTCAGCGCGGATACGCAGTATTTT
TRBJ1-1	.	few	14	TRBV20-1	CSARVEGTLTEAFF	TGCAGTGCTCGCGTAGAGGGTACGTTGACTGAAGCTTTCTTT
TRBJ1-6	.	few	16	TRBV20-1	CSASGASGSYNSPLHF	TGCAGTGCTAGTGGTGCCTCGGGCTCCTATAATTCACCCCTCCACTTT
TRBJ1-1	TRBD1	.	14	TRBV6-5	CASTRQGSSSEAFF	TGTGCCAGCACCCGACAGGGCTCCTCCTCTGAAGCTTTCTTT
TRBJ2-4	.	few	14	TRBV27	CASSLFLEGDIQYF	TGTGCCAGCAGTTTATTCTTGGAGGGGGACATTCAGTACTTC